This TCR beta chain was captured in a study of radiotherapy plus CTLA-4 blockade in lung cancer. At the level of the study: Objective responses were observed in 15% to 20% of patients, and disease control was achieved by about 30%.

The data were produced by immunoSEQ multiplex PCR, yet TCRdb's version contains in-frame clones alone and is incomplete. The repertoire holds around 100,000 clones, more than 75% seen once, with roughly 3.1% in the top ten. The study, taken as a whole, reports: The best prediction of response reportedly came from early blood T cell clone dynamics, with interferon-beta. The study found tumor-derived TCR clones expanded in blood after radiotherapy plus ipilimumab.

As for this clone: Its antigen remains unidentified.

Per germline, CDR1 MGHRA and CDR2 YSYEKL. V dropped 2 bases and J dropped 7; count of bases not matched to a gene: 10. The CDR3 sequence is 16 residues long. The TCR comes from a human donor with non-small cell lung cancer that progressed on radiotherapy plus ipilimumab. Some clones in this sample may be carry-over from other donors' samples. The input for sequencing was peripheral blood, taken from a patient treated with radiotherapy plus ipilimumab. The V call is TRBV4-1, the J call TRBJ2-1, with TRBD2 identical over 8 bases. In nucleotides, the CDR3 is TGCGCCAGCAGCCAACCAACTAGCGGTTTTGGGAATGAGCAGTTCTTC. Its translation is CASSQPTSGFGNEQFF.